There are a few counts of the clone carrying this T cell receptor beta chain. The target antigen is unknown. From the 5' RACE reads, TCRdb called clonotypes with MiXCR, one entry per CDR3 protein. The table records 500,000 to 550,000 distinct CDR3 sequences, just over 20% of them present only once. This record belongs to a study of T-cell memory formation after mild COVID-19. Study-wide background: Largely donor-specific sequence clusters came from a couple of donors. Whole-study results and caveats: Contracting clones, day 15 to 85, had balanced CD4/CD8, and later expanders favored CD4+. There were some responding clones in pre-infection memory, which suggested that cross-reactive memory had joined. Unconfirmed was the SARS-CoV-2 specificity of second-wave clones that peaked on day 37.

This clonotype was sampled from an adult woman who had mild COVID-19 (a few samples of this study predate the infection). Cell type and time point are not known. Sequenced material: PBMCs or a T cell subset sorted from them (not recorded which).

As DNA, the CDR3 is TGCGCCAGCAGCTTGGTGGTGGGGGGTGAAGCTTTCTTT. Protein product: CASSLVVGGEAFF. The chain links TRBV5-1 to TRBJ1-1; TRBD1 is a possible D gene (5 bases). CDR3 size: 13 residues. The germline CDR1 and CDR2 sequences are SGHRS and YFSETQ. V lost 0 bases, J lost 7 bases, and 10 bases lay in between.